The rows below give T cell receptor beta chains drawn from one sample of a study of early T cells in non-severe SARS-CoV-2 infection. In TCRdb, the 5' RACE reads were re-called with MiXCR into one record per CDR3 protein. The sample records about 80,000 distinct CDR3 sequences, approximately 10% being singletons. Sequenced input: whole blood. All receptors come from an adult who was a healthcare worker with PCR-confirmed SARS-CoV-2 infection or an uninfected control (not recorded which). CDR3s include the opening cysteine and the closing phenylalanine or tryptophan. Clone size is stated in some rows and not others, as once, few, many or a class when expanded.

cdr3_aa: CSARAGAGGTEAFF
clone_size: many
v_call: TRBV20-1
j_call: TRBJ1-1

cdr3_aa: CSASLQGSAYEQYF
clone_size: few
v_call: TRBV20-1
j_call: TRBJ2-7

cdr3_aa: CASSEVDRGNTEAFF
clone_size: many
v_call: TRBV6-1
j_call: TRBJ1-1

cdr3_aa: CASSGPQGQETQYF
clone_size: many
v_call: TRBV21-1
j_call: TRBJ2-5

cdr3_aa: CASRHGVWTRNQPQHF
clone_size: many
v_call: TRBV19
j_call: TRBJ1-5

cdr3_aa: CASSNGQWNTEAFF
clone_size: many
v_call: TRBV12-3/TRBV12-4
j_call: TRBJ1-1

cdr3_aa: CASSSRTGWGTDTQYF
clone_size: few
v_call: TRBV6-5
j_call: TRBJ2-3

cdr3_aa: CASSQRATGANVLTF
clone_size: -
v_call: TRBV3-1
j_call: TRBJ2-6

cdr3_aa: CASSQAGQGNEKLFF
clone_size: -
v_call: TRBV4-2
j_call: TRBJ1-4

cdr3_aa: CASSLETIAGSSYNEQFF
clone_size: many
v_call: TRBV11-2
j_call: TRBJ2-1

cdr3_aa: CASSYGGSGYGYTF
clone_size: many
v_call: TRBV6-6
j_call: TRBJ1-2

cdr3_aa: CASSSRLAKNIQYF
clone_size: many
v_call: TRBV11-2
j_call: TRBJ2-4

cdr3_aa: CASSEAGTEDPYEQYF
clone_size: many
v_call: TRBV6-1
j_call: TRBJ2-7

cdr3_aa: CASSLNRVGAEAFF
clone_size: many
v_call: TRBV7-9
j_call: TRBJ1-1

cdr3_aa: CASSPDRGHGPESLNTEAFF
clone_size: many
v_call: TRBV4-2
j_call: TRBJ1-1

cdr3_aa: CASSPGTGEREQFF
clone_size: many
v_call: TRBV18
j_call: TRBJ2-1

cdr3_aa: CASSWADTQYF
clone_size: many
v_call: TRBV7-2
j_call: TRBJ2-3

cdr3_aa: CASSLDPRAVHGYTF
clone_size: many
v_call: TRBV11-2
j_call: TRBJ1-2

cdr3_aa: CSVEVAGGNTIYF
clone_size: few
v_call: TRBV29-1
j_call: TRBJ1-3

cdr3_aa: CSVAGGTGTTGELFF
clone_size: many
v_call: TRBV29-1
j_call: TRBJ2-2

cdr3_aa: CAWSGGGPTDTQYF
clone_size: few
v_call: TRBV30
j_call: TRBJ2-3

cdr3_aa: CASARTSGVSTEQFF
clone_size: many
v_call: TRBV12-5
j_call: TRBJ2-1

cdr3_aa: CASSHRGRGDTDTQYF
clone_size: -
v_call: TRBV12-3/TRBV12-4
j_call: TRBJ2-3

cdr3_aa: CASSRSPGLSRETQYF
clone_size: few
v_call: TRBV3-1
j_call: TRBJ2-5